Presented here are 30 T cell receptor beta chains from one specimen sequenced in a study of shared clonotypes between healthy human individuals. This table comes from immunoSEQ multiplex PCR, and its TCRdb copy is limited to in-frame clones, with some not included. Counted here are some 2 million clones, about 95% occurring once; the ten biggest clones make up more than 0.9%. CD8 cells regarded as naive lacked CD45RO, were positively chosen for CCR7, and omitted terminally differentiated effector memory CD45RA+ cells. Material: naive CD8+ T cells sorted from blood. The receptor set was obtained from a man younger than 35 in good health.

The CDR3 here is CASSQGPGLSPEQYF. The CDR3 DNA sequence: TGCGCCAGCAGCCAAGGACCGGGGTTAAGCCCCGAGCAGTACTTC. The chain joins TRBV4-3 to TRBJ2-7; possible D gene TRBD2, 5 bases. Per germline, CDR1 LGHNA and CDR2 YSLEER. V was trimmed by 1 base and J by 6 bases, leaving 16 bases between them. This CDR3 region has 15 residues.

The chain joins TRBV27 to TRBJ2-7, with 7 bases matching TRBD1. The junction had 18 bases not matched to a gene; V was cut back by 2 bases and J by 5 bases. The CDR3 is made up of 18 amino acids. Germline CDR1 is MNHEY and CDR2 is SMNVEV (reference sequence). CDR3 amino acids: CASSLKGARVVWRNEQYF. The CDR3 bases are TGTGCCAGCAGTTTAAAGGGGGCCAGGGTGGTGTGGAGGAACGAGCAGTACTTC.

J is TRBJ1-4 and V is TRBV29-1; possible D gene TRBD1, 5 bases. The V end lost 1 base, the J end lost 0 bases, and 9 bases lay between the germline ends. Per the germline V gene, CDR1 is SQVTM and CDR2 is ANQGSEA. The CDR3 runs 15 residues. DNA for the CDR3: TGCAGCGTTGAAGGGACACAGACAACTAATGAAAAACTGTTTTTT. This codes for CSVEGTQTTNEKLFF.

This clone came up once. The rearrangement links TRBV28 to TRBJ1-5, with TRBD1 identical over 10 bases. The V and J ends lost 6 bases and 5 bases, in that order; junction bases with no gene match: 10. This CDR3 region has 16 residues. The germline V gene encodes CDR1 MDHEN and CDR2 SYDVKM. CDR3 in amino acids: CASSRQTGGFYQPQHF. The CDR3 DNA follows: TGTGCCAGCAGCCGCCAGACAGGGGGCTTTTATCAGCCCCAGCATTTT.

J is TRBJ2-7 and V is TRBV18; 11 bases fit TRBD2. Germline CDR1 and CDR2: KGHSH and LQKENI. The CDR3 totals 14 residues. The junction had 1 base not matched to a gene; V was cut back by 6 bases and J by 0 bases. The CDR3 spells CASSLAGGSYEQYF. In DNA form, the CDR3 reads TGTGCCAGCTCCCTAGCGGGGGGCTCCTACGAGCAGTACTTC.

The rearrangement joins TRBV4-3 to TRBJ1-5; no clear D gene. V lost 1 base and J 7 bases, leaving 8 bases between the germline ends. Germline V gene data show CDR1 as LGHNA and CDR2 as YSLEER. CDR3 length: 13 residues. The DNA of the CDR3 is TGCGCCAGCAGCCAAGGAGTCCGGCAGCCCCAGCATTTT. Translated, it gives CASSQGVRQPQHF.

The chain is built from TRBV19 and TRBJ1-5, with TRBD1 as a possible D gene (6 bases). The CDR3 has 15 amino acids. Trimming shortened V by 6 bases and J by 2 bases, and 14 bases separated the two germline ends. Germline V gene lookup returns CDR1 LNHDA and CDR2 SQIVND (reference sequence). The CDR3 loop is CASSYRALGNQPQHF. CDR3 in DNA: TGTGCCAGTAGCTACAGGGCCCTGGGCAATCAGCCCCAGCATTTT.

For this clone: Other DNA sequences in this specimen translate into the identical CDR3. The chain has TRBV7-9 and TRBJ1-1, with D maybe TRBD1 (5 bases). V gave up 9 bases and J gave up 1 base, with 6 bases separating them. This CDR3 spans 11 amino acids. CDR1 and CDR2 from the germline V gene are SEHNR and FQNEAQ (reference sequence). In DNA, the CDR3 is TGTGCCAGTAGGGGGAACACTGAAGCTTTCTTT. Translated: CASRGNTEAFF.

The chain couples TRBV9 to TRBJ2-7; no clear D gene. V was clipped by 3 bases and J by 4 bases, with 11 bases between them. This CDR3 is built from 13 residues. The germline V gene has CDR1 SGDLS and CDR2 YYNGEE. The CDR3 region has the DNA TGTGCCAGCAGCGGAGATCAGGAGTACGAGCAGTACTTC. This sequence encodes CASSGDQEYEQYF.

The rearrangement joins TRBV5-1 to TRBJ2-5, with a tentative D call TRBD2 (6 bases). The CDR3 covers 12 residues. V was shortened by 5 bases and J by 5 bases, with 10 bases between the two germline ends. Germline V gene data show CDR1 as SGHRS and CDR2 as YFSETQ. This CDR3 reads CASSGTSETQYF. As DNA, the CDR3 is TGCGCCAGCAGTGGGACTTCGGAGACCCAGTACTTC.

For this clone: In the same sample, other DNA sequences code for this CDR3. CDR3 sequence: CSVAGQGSNEKLFF. CDR3 nucleotide sequence: TGCAGCGTTGCCGGACAGGGGTCTAATGAAAAACTGTTTTTT. The rearrangement joins TRBV29-1 to TRBJ1-4; TRBD1 agrees at 9 bases. With V trimmed by 4 bases and J by 3 bases, 3 bases remained unmatched. The CDR3 extends over 14 amino acids. Germline V lookup: CDR1 SQVTM, CDR2 ANQGSEA.

A few counts support this clone. The chain carries TRBV28 and TRBJ2-1; 7 nucleotides match TRBD2. The CDR3 totals 14 residues. Germline V gene sequence: CDR1 MDHEN, CDR2 SYDVKM. The V and J ends lost 6 bases and 7 bases, in that order; junction bases with no gene match: 9. CDR3 DNA: TGTGCCAGCAGACCCGACGGAGCGGGGAATGAGCAGTTCTTC. Protein: CASRPDGAGNEQFF.

This chain joins TRBV11-2 and TRBJ2-2; the D gene is possibly TRBD2 (7 bases). Trimming took off 3 bases at V and 0 bases at J, with 14 bases between the two ends. The CDR3 is 17 residues long. Germline CDR1 and CDR2: SGHAT and FQNNGV. Written as DNA, the CDR3 is TGTGCCAGCAGCTTGTCAGAGGGGGGGCCGAACACCGGGGAGCTGTTTTTT. This sequence encodes CASSLSEGGPNTGELFF.

The chain has TRBV15 and TRBJ2-7; D is uncertain. CDR1 is LNHNV and CDR2 is YYDKDF in the germline V gene (reference sequence). There are 13 residues in the CDR3. Trimming stripped 8 bases from V and 0 bases from J, with 11 bases between. CDR3 loop: CATQHTVSYEQYF. DNA for the CDR3: TGTGCCACCCAGCACACTGTCTCCTACGAGCAGTACTTC.

The CDR3 protein is CASSIGEGQPQHF. The CDR3 DNA sequence: TGTGCCAGCAGCATCGGGGAGGGGCAGCCCCAGCATTTT. The genes are TRBV9 and TRBJ1-5; tentatively, D is TRBD1 (5 bases). Germline CDR1 is SGDLS and CDR2 is YYNGEE. Trimming shortened V by 4 bases and J by 7 bases, and 12 bases separated the two germline ends. CDR3 size: 13 residues.

The J gene is TRBJ1-3, the V gene TRBV11-2; no firm D call. V lost 0 bases, J lost 5 bases, and 5 bases lay in between. This CDR3 is built from 13 residues. Germline values: CDR1 SGHAT, CDR2 FQNNGV. CDR3 loop: CASSLDGRNTIYF. The CDR3 region has the DNA TGTGCCAGCAGCTTAGATGGGAGAAACACCATATATTTT.

The chain joins TRBV5-6 to TRBJ2-1, with D tentatively TRBD2 (7 bases). Deletions cut 7 bases from V and 6 bases from J, with 14 bases between. This CDR3 comprises 13 residues. Germline V gene data show CDR1 as SGHDT and CDR2 as YYEEEE. The CDR3 reads CASRGGDPNEQFF. CDR3 bases: TGTGCCAGCCGAGGGGGGGACCCCAATGAGCAGTTCTTC. The full variable domain, in which reference TRBV5-6 and TRBJ2-1 provide the parts outside the CDR3, is DAGVTQSPTHLIKTRGQQVTLRCSPKSGHDTVSWYQQALGQGPQFIFQYYEEEERQRGNFPDRFSGHQFPNYSSELNVNALLLGDSALYLCASRGGDPNEQFFGPGTRLTVL.

The chain joins TRBV4-1 to TRBJ2-6, with D tentatively TRBD1 (7 bases). This CDR3 spans 16 amino acids. In germline, CDR1 is MGHRA, CDR2 YSYEKL. Trimming left V 3 bases short and J 0 bases short, with 9 bases between. The DNA of the CDR3 is TGCGCCAGCAGCCAGCGGGACAGCTCTGGGGCCAACGTCCTGACTTTC. Protein sequence: CASSQRDSSGANVLTF.

The V gene is TRBV5-5, the J gene TRBJ1-5, with D unresolved. The CDR3 is 12 amino acids. V was trimmed by 6 bases and J by 5 bases, leaving 9 bases between them. Per the germline V gene, CDR1 is SGHKS and CDR2 is YYEKEE (reference sequence). The CDR3: CASNAQDQPQHF. Here the CDR3 DNA reads TGTGCCAGCAACGCCCAGGATCAGCCCCAGCATTTT.

V usage is TRBV13 and J usage is TRBJ2-5, with 9 bases fitting TRBD2. Trimming removed 4 bases from V and 5 bases from J; junction bases left unmatched: 5. CDR3 length equals 14 residues. CDR1 is PRHDT, CDR2 FYEKMQ, per germline (reference sequence). The CDR3 DNA sequence: TGTGCCAGCAGCTCATCTAGCGGGAATGAGACCCAGTACTTC. As protein: CASSSSSGNETQYF. The full variable domain, its missing parts supplied by reference TRBV13 and TRBJ2-5, is AAGVIQSPRHLIKEKRETATLKCYPIPRHDTVYWYQQGPGQDPQFLISFYEKMQSDKGSIPDRFSAQQFSDYHSELNMSSLELGDSALYFCASSSSSGNETQYFGPGTRLLVL.

The chain carries TRBV7-2 and TRBJ2-3; D gene uncertain. Germline loops: CDR1 SGHTA, CDR2 FQGNSA. V was clipped by 8 bases and J by 7 bases, with 7 bases between them. The CDR3 is 10 amino acids. CDR3 in DNA: TGTGCCAGCGGCCAAAATACGCAGTATTTT. Translated, it gives CASGQNTQYF.

The gene calls are TRBV4-1 and TRBJ2-1; tentative D call: TRBD1 (5 bases). V was shortened by 3 bases and J by 8 bases, with 14 bases between the two germline ends. In germline, CDR1 is MGHRA, CDR2 YSYEKL. There are 14 residues in the CDR3. CDR3 bases: TGCGCCAGCAGCCAGGCAGGGTTGGCAGATGAGCAGTTCTTC. Its protein is CASSQAGLADEQFF.

This clone has more than one count but fewer than ten. The chain uses TRBV7-9 and TRBJ1-2; no firm D call. The CDR3 sequence is 15 residues long. The germline gives CDR1 SEHNR, CDR2 FQNEAQ (reference sequence). Trimming cost V 4 bases and J 3 bases, with 15 bases left between them. The CDR3 region is CASSSDLSVHYGYTF. The CDR3 bases are TGTGCCAGCAGCTCCGACCTCTCCGTACACTATGGCTACACCTTC.

As concerns this clone: This same CDR3 is encoded by further DNA sequences in the sample. The chain joins TRBV5-6 to TRBJ1-1, with D unclear. Germline loops: CDR1 SGHDT, CDR2 YYEEEE. Trimming left V 2 bases short and J 2 bases short, with 4 bases between. The CDR3 covers 12 residues. In nucleotides, the CDR3 is TGTGCCAGCAGCTTTCCCAACACTGAAGCTTTCTTT. Residues: CASSFPNTEAFF. The full variable domain, with the rest looked up from reference TRBV5-6 and TRBJ1-1, is DAGVTQSPTHLIKTRGQQVTLRCSPKSGHDTVSWYQQALGQGPQFIFQYYEEEERQRGNFPDRFSGHQFPNYSSELNVNALLLGDSALYLCASSFPNTEAFFGQGTRLTVV.

The rearrangement uses TRBV28 and TRBJ1-2, with 8 bases identical to TRBD1. V was pared by 8 bases and J by 3 bases, with 5 bases of the junction left unmatched. The CDR3 runs to 13 residues. In germline, CDR1 is MDHEN, CDR2 SYDVKM. CDR3 in DNA: TGTGCCAGCGGGTCGACAGGGGACTATGGCTACACCTTC. It specifies CASGSTGDYGYTF.

The V gene is TRBV5-6, the J gene TRBJ2-7, with TRBD2 matching over 10 bases. The V and J ends lost 4 bases and 0 bases, in that order; junction bases with no gene match: 7. This CDR3 is built from 16 residues. Germline V gives CDR1 SGHDT, CDR2 YYEEEE. The CDR3 DNA is TGTGCCAGCAGCCCCATACTAGCGGGGACCTCCTACGAGCAGTACTTC. It specifies CASSPILAGTSYEQYF.

The rearrangement joins TRBV11-2 to TRBJ2-7, with TRBD2 matching 10 bases. The CDR3 is 15 residues long. Looked up from germline, CDR1 is SGHAT and CDR2 is FQNNGV. Losses at the gene ends were 2 bases for V and 7 bases for J; bases not matched to a gene: 8. The CDR3 is CASSLISGGAEEQYF. The CDR3 nucleotides are TGTGCCAGCAGCTTAATCAGCGGGGGGGCGGAAGAGCAGTACTTC.

V is TRBV10-1 and J is TRBJ2-1, with TRBD2 identical over 7 bases. CDR3 length: 14 amino acids. Trimming removed 7 bases from V and 0 bases from J; junction bases left unmatched: 3. Germline assignment: CDR1 WNHNN and CDR2 SYGVQD (reference sequence). CDR3 sequence: CASTRESSYNEQFF. CDR3 DNA sequence: TGCGCCAGCACGCGGGAGAGCTCCTACAATGAGCAGTTCTTC.

The chain combines TRBV9 with TRBJ2-1; a weak D match, TRBD2 (6 bases). V lost 4 bases to trimming and J lost 2 bases, with 13 bases between them. The CDR3 is 15 residues long. Germline values: CDR1 SGDLS, CDR2 YYNGEE. CDR3 amino acids: CASSPRGAAYNEQFF. Here the CDR3 DNA reads TGTGCCAGCAGCCCCCGCGGGGCCGCCTACAATGAGCAGTTCTTC.

The V and J genes are TRBV10-2 and TRBJ2-6; 8 bases agree with TRBD1. The CDR3 is 15 amino acids. After removal of 6 bases from V and 4 bases from J, the junction contained 5 bases not matched to a gene. Germline CDR1 WSHSY, CDR2 SAAADI. The CDR3 bases are TGCGCCAGCAGCCCGGACAGGGCCGGGGCCAACGTCCTGACTTTC. The encoded protein is CASSPDRAGANVLTF.